These 9 T cell receptor beta chains came from one sample sequenced in a study of cytomegalovirus exposure and HLA in healthy donors listed by TCRdb under 2017. Library prep was done by the immunoSEQ multiplex PCR assay. A mixture of 60 forward primers for TCR Vbeta segments and 13 reverse primers for TCR Jbeta segments was used in the multiplex PCR. Imported from immuneACCESS, the table was reduced by TCRdb to in-frame sequences with V and J called. These copies leave out some clones; in studies compared against another copy, an unresolved V gene accounts for under half, and the cause of the remainder is not known. The sample includes approximately 160,000 clones, with around three quarters observed a single time. 1.5% to 2% of the sample is in the top ten clones. Sequencing was carried out using PBMCs. The receptors were sampled from a woman aged 25 to 39 in good health and CMV-seronegative.

The chain is built from TRBV5-4 and TRBJ2-5; 9 bases map to TRBD1. V shed 4 bases, J shed 5 bases, and the junction held 6 bases outside the gene matches. CDR3 length: 14 amino acids. Germline V lookup: CDR1 SGHNT, CDR2 YYREEE (reference sequence). The CDR3 loop is CASSIGTGFETQYF. DNA of the CDR3: TGTGCCAGCAGCATCGGGACAGGGTTTGAGACCCAGTACTTC. Combining the CDR3 with reference TRBV5-4 and TRBJ2-5 gives the whole variable domain ETGVTQSPTHLIKTRGQQVTLRCSSQSGHNTVSWYQQALGQGPQFIFQYYREEENGRGNFPPRFSGLQFPNYSSELNVNALELDDSALYLCASSIGTGFETQYFGPGTRLLVL.

The chain links TRBV30 to TRBJ1-6, with D perhaps TRBD1 (6 bases). Trimming took off 7 bases at V and 5 bases at J, with 18 bases between the two ends. The CDR3 sequence is 15 residues long. CDR1 and CDR2 from the germline V gene are GTSNPN and SVGIG (reference sequence). The CDR3, as DNA: TGTGCCTCGGACCCCCCCAGGGGTAATAATTCACCCCTCCACTTT. Its protein product is CASDPPRGNNSPLHF.

The chain employs TRBV19 and TRBJ1-1; D unresolved. The CDR3 contains 14 residues. V was trimmed by 5 bases and J by 7 bases, leaving 17 bases between them. In germline, CDR1 is LNHDA, CDR2 SQIVND (reference sequence). The CDR3 loop is CASSAGRSGGEAFF. The CDR3, as DNA: TGTGCCAGTAGTGCCGGGCGTTCGGGAGGTGAAGCTTTCTTT.

The V call is TRBV27, the J call TRBJ2-5, with 9 positions matching TRBD2. This CDR3 has 18 residues. V lost 0 bases, J lost 2 bases, and 10 bases stayed unmatched. Germline loops: CDR1 MNHEY, CDR2 SMNVEV (reference sequence). CDR3 amino acids: CASSLSRHASGVQETQYF. CDR3 coding DNA: TGTGCCAGCAGTTTATCTCGCCATGCTAGCGGGGTTCAAGAGACCCAGTACTTC.

The chain uses TRBV7-9 and TRBJ2-1, with TRBD1 identical over 8 bases. J was trimmed by 0 bases and V by 2 bases; bases with no gene match: 6. In germline, CDR1 is SEHNR, CDR2 FQNEAQ (reference sequence). The CDR3 runs to 17 residues. The CDR3 spells CASSLPQGAPSYNEQFF. As DNA, the CDR3 is TGTGCCAGCAGCTTACCCCAGGGGGCCCCCTCCTACAATGAGCAGTTCTTC. Full variable domain (remainder filled in from reference TRBV7-9 and TRBJ2-1): DTGVSQNPRHKITKRGQNVTFRCDPISEHNRLYWYRQTLGQGPEFLTYFQNEAQLEKSRLLSDRFSAERPKGSFSTLEIQRTEQGDSAMYLCASSLPQGAPSYNEQFFGPGTRLTVL.

V usage is TRBV4-2 and J usage is TRBJ2-5; 12 nucleotides agree with TRBD1. Looked up from germline, CDR1 is LGHNA and CDR2 is YNFKEQ. The J segment lost 7 bases and the V segment lost 0 bases, leaving 9 bases of the junction unmatched. This CDR3 spans 17 amino acids. The CDR3, as DNA: TGTGCCAGCAGCCAAGAAGGGACAGGGGGCGGCAGCAGGACCCAGTACTTC. Its protein is CASSQEGTGGGSRTQYF.

The rearrangement joins TRBV27 to TRBJ2-4; D perhaps matches TRBD2 (6 bases). The germline V and J ends were trimmed by 5 bases and 3 bases, with 11 bases remaining between them. Germline loops: CDR1 MNHEY, CDR2 SMNVEV (reference sequence). The CDR3 contains 14 residues. CDR3 residues: CASSLRDFKNIQYF. Here the CDR3 DNA reads TGTGCCAGCAGTCTCCGGGACTTCAAAAACATTCAGTACTTC.

This chain joins TRBV9 and TRBJ1-4; 7 bases match TRBD1. Germline V gene lookup returns CDR1 SGDLS and CDR2 YYNGEE. This CDR3 region has 15 residues. Trimming cost V 0 bases and J 4 bases; bases outside gene matches: 3. The CDR3 DNA reads as TGTGCCAGCAGCGTAGATCCAGGGGGTAATGAAAAACTGTTTTTT. It specifies CASSVDPGGNEKLFF.

The chain joins TRBV5-4 to TRBJ1-2, with 7 nucleotides matching TRBD1. The germline CDR1 and CDR2 sequences are SGHNT and YYREEE (reference sequence). V shed 0 bases and J 7 bases; nucleotides not matched to a gene: 3. The CDR3 consists of 13 residues. CDR3 in DNA: TGTGCCAGCAGCTTGGAACAGGGGAGTGGCTACACCTTC. This encodes CASSLEQGSGYTF.